Each of the 20 T cell receptor beta chains below was sequenced from the same sample in a study of long-term antiretroviral therapy in people with HIV. Version v3.0 of the immunoSEQ assay ran at survey level. Profiled with immunoSEQ multiplex PCR; TCRdb holds only in-frame clones, not every one. This table has some 23,000 clones, 76% appearing once. The sample in question was unsorted PBMCs, obtained 1.1 years before starting antiretroviral therapy. These receptors came from a woman between 40 and 50 years old with HIV.

V is TRBV5-1 and J is TRBJ2-5; 7 nucleotides match TRBD1. V shed 4 bases, J shed 3 bases, and the junction held 3 bases outside the gene matches. Germline CDR1 is SGHRS and CDR2 is YFSETQ. The CDR3 runs 13 residues. The CDR3 region is CASSPGTEETQYF. CDR3 DNA sequence: TGCGCCAGCAGCCCTGGGACAGAAGAGACCCAGTACTTC.

The chain uses TRBV5-6 and TRBJ2-5; 7 nucleotides line up with TRBD2. The CDR3 covers 15 residues. V lost 0 bases to trimming and J lost 4 bases; unmatched junction nucleotides: 6. Germline CDR1 is SGHDT and CDR2 is YYEEEE. CDR3 amino acids: CASSLVAAGRETQYF. The CDR3 nucleotides are TGTGCCAGCAGCTTGGTGGCAGCGGGGAGAGAGACCCAGTACTTC.

The rearrangement links TRBV19 to TRBJ2-1, with unresolved D. The CDR3 totals 11 residues. Germline V gene lookup returns CDR1 LNHDA and CDR2 SQIVND (reference sequence). V was clipped by 5 bases and J by 6 bases, with 5 bases between them. This CDR3 is CASSEGNEQFF. The CDR3 DNA sequence: TGTGCCAGTAGTGAAGGCAATGAGCAGTTCTTC. The variable domain in full, completed from reference TRBV19 and TRBJ2-1, reads DGGITQSPKYLFRKEGQNVTLSCEQNLNHDAMYWYRQDPGQGLRLIYYSQIVNDFQKGDIAEGYSVSREKKESFPLTVTSAQKNPTAFYLCASSEGNEQFFGPGTRLTVL.

This clone is a singleton in its sample. The rearrangement uses TRBV5-4 and TRBJ1-1; no clear D gene. There are 14 residues in the CDR3. CDR1 SGHNT and CDR2 YYREEE come from the germline V gene (reference sequence). Trimming left V 0 bases short and J 2 bases short, with 8 bases between. CDR3 region: CASSLGALNTEAFF. CDR3 sequence (DNA): TGTGCCAGCAGCTTGGGGGCGCTCAACACTGAAGCTTTCTTT.

The chain joins TRBV19 to TRBJ1-5; 8 bases align to TRBD1. Trimming cost V 10 bases and J 0 bases; bases outside gene matches: 8. There are 15 residues in the CDR3. Germline values: CDR1 LNHDA, CDR2 SQIVND (reference sequence). For the CDR3, the DNA is TGTGCCACCGACAGGGGTCTTTATAGCAATCAGCCCCAGCATTTT. This sequence encodes CATDRGLYSNQPQHF.

This sequence joins TRBV7-9 and TRBJ1-1; maybe TRBD1 (5 bases). V dropped 5 bases and J dropped 4 bases, with 8 bases sitting between them. CDR1 and CDR2 from the germline V gene are SEHNR and FQNEAQ (reference sequence). There are 12 residues in the CDR3. CDR3 sequence: CASSRQSTEAFF. The CDR3 region has the DNA TGTGCCAGCAGCAGACAGAGCACTGAAGCTTTCTTT.

The chain carries TRBV11-2 and TRBJ2-3; D assignment may be TRBD1 or TRBD2 (6 bases each). Germline CDR1 is SGHAT and CDR2 is FQNNGV. This CDR3 is 16 amino acids long. Trimming pared 2 bases from V and 0 bases from J, leaving 12 bases between. The DNA for the CDR3 is TGTGCCAGCAGCTTATGGGGGGCCTCTAGCACAGATACGCAGTATTTT. Amino acid sequence: CASSLWGASSTDTQYF. The variable domain in full, completed from reference TRBV11-2 and TRBJ2-3, reads EAGVAQSPRYKIIEKRQSVAFWCNPISGHATLYWYQQILGQGPKLLIQFQNNGVVDDSQLPKDRFSAERLKGVDSTLKIQPAKLEDSAVYLCASSLWGASSTDTQYFGPGTRLTVL.

The chain couples TRBV5-1 to TRBJ2-5; TRBD2 matches 7 bases. This CDR3 is 15 amino acids long. CDR1 and CDR2 from the germline V gene are SGHRS and YFSETQ. With V trimmed by 0 bases and J by 2 bases, 4 bases remained unmatched. The CDR3 reads CASSLVGGGQETQYF. CDR3 in DNA: TGCGCCAGCAGCTTGGTCGGGGGAGGGCAAGAGACCCAGTACTTC.

This sequence joins TRBV5-1 and TRBJ2-3, with 7 bases identical to TRBD1. J was trimmed by 0 bases and V by 2 bases; bases with no gene match: 9. The CDR3 is 17 amino acids. From germline, CDR1 is SGHRS and CDR2 YFSETQ. The CDR3 sequence is CASSFSTQGSSTDTQYF. The CDR3 region has the DNA TGCGCCAGCAGCTTCTCGACACAGGGGTCTAGCACAGATACGCAGTATTTT.

The rearrangement uses TRBV5-5 and TRBJ2-7, with D perhaps given as TRBD1 or TRBD2 (5 bases each). The CDR3 runs 15 residues. CDR1 and CDR2 from the germline V gene are SGHKS and YYEKEE (reference sequence). Trimming shortened V by 0 bases and J by 1 base, and 11 bases separated the two germline ends. For the CDR3, the DNA is TGTGCCAGCAGCTTGGAGACAGTAGCGTCCTACGAGCAGTACTTC. This encodes CASSLETVASYEQYF.

The chain carries TRBV7-6 and TRBJ2-7; no firm D call. The CDR3 is 15 residues long. Germline assignment: CDR1 SGHVS and CDR2 FNYEAQ. Deletions cut 4 bases from V and 3 bases from J, with 16 bases between. CDR3 amino acids: CASSSSLGEGYEQYF. The CDR3 coding sequence is TGTGCCAGCAGCTCCTCGTTGGGTGAAGGCTACGAGCAGTACTTC.

There are a few counts of this clone. The V call is TRBV5-1, the J call TRBJ1-2; the D is unclear. Germline CDR1 and CDR2: SGHRS and YFSETQ. V was shortened by 2 bases and J by 2 bases, with 7 bases between the two germline ends. The CDR3 extends over 13 amino acids. For the CDR3, the DNA is TGCGCCAGCAGCTTCGCACCCAACTATGGCTACACCTTC. Amino acids: CASSFAPNYGYTF.

The rearrangement links TRBV4-3 to TRBJ2-1, with D perhaps matching TRBD1 (5 bases). Germline-derived CDR1 and CDR2 are LGHNA and YSLEER. V lost 0 bases to trimming and J lost 9 bases, with 15 bases between them. This CDR3 contains 15 residues. CDR3 region: CASSQDGAAGGEQFF. DNA of the CDR3: TGCGCCAGCAGCCAAGATGGGGCAGCTGGCGGTGAGCAGTTCTTC.

The chain recombines TRBV19 with TRBJ1-4; 9 bases fit TRBD1. The CDR3 runs 16 residues. J was trimmed by 5 bases and V by 5 bases; bases with no gene match: 9. CDR1 LNHDA and CDR2 SQIVND come from the germline V gene (reference sequence). The CDR3 spells CASSGPPGTGNEKLFF. The CDR3, as DNA: TGTGCCAGTAGTGGACCTCCGGGGACAGGGAATGAAAAACTGTTTTTT.

This chain joins TRBV4-1 and TRBJ1-1; D call uncertain. Germline CDR1 is MGHRA and CDR2 is YSYEKL. Trimming took 0 bases from V and 11 from J, leaving 13 bases between them. This CDR3 comprises 13 residues. This CDR3 is CASSQDRGFVAFF. CDR3 DNA sequence: TGCGCCAGCAGCCAAGACCGAGGATTTGTGGCTTTCTTT.

The chain recombines TRBV5-1 with TRBJ1-6, with 8 positions matching TRBD1. The germline CDR1 and CDR2 sequences are SGHRS and YFSETQ. CDR3 length: 15 residues. V shed 4 bases and J 5 bases; nucleotides not matched to a gene: 5. In nucleotides, the CDR3 is TGCGCCAGCAGCCTGGACAGGGCTAATAATTCACCCCTCCACTTT. It codes for CASSLDRANNSPLHF.

The chain uses TRBV5-1 and TRBJ2-2; no clear D gene. The germline gives CDR1 SGHRS, CDR2 YFSETQ. The CDR3 length is 14 residues. V dropped 2 bases and J dropped 5 bases, with 10 bases sitting between them. CDR3 nucleotides: TGCGCCAGCAGCTTTCCCCTAGGGACCGGGGAGCTGTTTTTT. Its protein is CASSFPLGTGELFF.

The V gene is TRBV28, the J gene TRBJ2-1; 8 positions agree with TRBD2. Germline values: CDR1 MDHEN, CDR2 SYDVKM. The length of the CDR3 is 17 residues. V lost 5 bases to trimming and J lost 0 bases; unmatched junction nucleotides: 9. The CDR3 reads CASSALLAASSYNEQFF. The CDR3 DNA is TGTGCCAGCAGTGCCTTACTAGCGGCAAGCTCCTACAATGAGCAGTTCTTC.

V and J are TRBV7-9 and TRBJ2-2; tentatively, D is TRBD2 (6 bases). Deletions cut 1 base from V and 6 bases from J, with 12 bases between. Germline V gives CDR1 SEHNR, CDR2 FQNEAQ (reference sequence). The CDR3 covers 15 residues. The CDR3 sequence is CASSLVGGVPGELFF. In DNA form, the CDR3 reads TGTGCCAGCAGCTTAGTAGGAGGGGTCCCCGGGGAGCTGTTTTTT. The variable domain in full, with the rest retrieved from reference TRBV7-9 and TRBJ2-2, is DTGVSQNPRHKITKRGQNVTFRCDPISEHNRLYWYRQTLGQGPEFLTYFQNEAQLEKSRLLSDRFSAERPKGSFSTLEIQRTEQGDSAMYLCASSLVGGVPGELFFGEGSRLTVL.

This clone was observed once. The V and J genes are TRBV2 and TRBJ1-4, with no clear D. The CDR3 runs 13 residues. Trimming took off 6 bases at V and 5 bases at J, with 10 bases between the two ends. Germline lookup yields CDR1 SNHLY and CDR2 FYNNEI. In nucleotides, the CDR3 is TGTGCCAGCAGGACGGACCCCAATGAAAAACTGTTTTTT. It codes for CASRTDPNEKLFF.